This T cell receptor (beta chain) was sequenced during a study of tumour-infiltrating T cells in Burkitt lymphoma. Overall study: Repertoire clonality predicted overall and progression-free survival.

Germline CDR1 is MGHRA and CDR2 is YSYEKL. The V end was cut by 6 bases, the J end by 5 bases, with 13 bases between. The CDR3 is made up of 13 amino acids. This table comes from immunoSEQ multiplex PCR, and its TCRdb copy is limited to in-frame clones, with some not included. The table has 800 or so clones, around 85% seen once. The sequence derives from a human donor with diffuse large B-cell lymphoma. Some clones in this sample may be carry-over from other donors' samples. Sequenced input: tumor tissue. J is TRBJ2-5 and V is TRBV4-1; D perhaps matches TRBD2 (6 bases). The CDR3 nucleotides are TGCGCCAGCAGGCGGACTATAGGCGAGACCCAGTACTTC. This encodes CASRRTIGETQYF.